These T cell receptor beta chains were read from a single sample in a study of blood T cell repertoires in COVID-19. The assay was immunoSEQ multiplex PCR, and TCRdb's table has in-frame clones only and misses some. The sample yields 220,000 or so clones, about four fifths seen once. Sequences were obtained from PBMCs or T cells enriched from blood (not recorded which). These receptors were obtained from a woman aged 40 to 50 with acute COVID-19. Each CDR3 is given without its conserved first and last residue. Each record gives: V gene, clone size, J gene, CDR3 protein. Expanded clones are given a class, and other clones once, few, many or no size at all.

v_call: TRBV29-1; clone_size: .; j_call: TRBJ2-3; cdr3_aa: SARTADTDTQY
v_call: TRBV27; clone_size: .; j_call: TRBJ2-5; cdr3_aa: ASSSGLAGAETQY
v_call: TRBV20-1; clone_size: .; j_call: TRBJ2-7; cdr3_aa: SASLPPLRY
v_call: TRBV7-3; clone_size: .; j_call: TRBJ2-1; cdr3_aa: ASSLNSGGAYNEQF
v_call: TRBV3-1/TRBV3-2; clone_size: .; j_call: TRBJ1-6; cdr3_aa: ASSLSRESPLH
v_call: TRBV21-1; clone_size: .; j_call: TRBJ1-4; cdr3_aa: ASSKVSGQGAILTNEKLF
v_call: TRBV6-1; clone_size: .; j_call: TRBJ2-3; cdr3_aa: ASSELTGQGADTQY
v_call: TRBV28; clone_size: .; j_call: TRBJ2-1; cdr3_aa: ASSPGLAGVGEQF
v_call: TRBV10-3; clone_size: .; j_call: TRBJ2-1; cdr3_aa: AISEPPLAGVDNEQF
v_call: TRBV27; clone_size: .; j_call: TRBJ1-1; cdr3_aa: ASSFGGTSEAF
v_call: TRBV27; clone_size: .; j_call: TRBJ2-1; cdr3_aa: ASSLIGRENNEQF
v_call: TRBV5-1; clone_size: .; j_call: TRBJ2-2; cdr3_aa: ASSSRTGGVRIAGELF
v_call: TRBV4-1; clone_size: once; j_call: TRBJ2-2; cdr3_aa: ASSLMGGDYTGELF
v_call: TRBV9; clone_size: .; j_call: TRBJ2-5; cdr3_aa: ASSRSGLAGQETQY
v_call: TRBV27; clone_size: .; j_call: TRBJ1-5; cdr3_aa: ASGEGRNQPQH
v_call: TRBV19; clone_size: .; j_call: TRBJ2-3; cdr3_aa: ASIPSGRTDTQY
v_call: TRBV24-1; clone_size: few; j_call: TRBJ1-1; cdr3_aa: ATAGLDTEAF
v_call: TRBV19; clone_size: .; j_call: TRBJ1-5; cdr3_aa: ASSDRDINQPQH
v_call: TRBV7-8; clone_size: .; j_call: TRBJ2-7; cdr3_aa: ASSLAPSRGLNEQY
v_call: TRBV11-2; clone_size: .; j_call: TRBJ2-5; cdr3_aa: ASSFGLEETQY
v_call: TRBV28; clone_size: .; j_call: TRBJ2-1; cdr3_aa: ASSLRTSRQYEQF
v_call: TRBV30; clone_size: .; j_call: TRBJ2-7; cdr3_aa: AWSTSVYEQY
v_call: TRBV7-2; clone_size: .; j_call: TRBJ1-2; cdr3_aa: ASSQRGSLSYGYT
v_call: TRBV28; clone_size: .; j_call: TRBJ2-7; cdr3_aa: ASSFQGSYEQY
v_call: TRBV19; clone_size: .; j_call: TRBJ1-3; cdr3_aa: ASGTLSGNTIY
v_call: TRBV30; clone_size: .; j_call: TRBJ1-4; cdr3_aa: AWSVFGTDPNEKLF
v_call: TRBV19; clone_size: .; j_call: TRBJ1-3; cdr3_aa: ASSRFGTGGSLSGNTIY
v_call: TRBV7-2; clone_size: .; j_call: TRBJ2-1; cdr3_aa: ASSLAGGRTSRVNEQF
v_call: TRBV20-1; clone_size: .; j_call: TRBJ2-1; cdr3_aa: SAIDGSSYNEQF
v_call: TRBV10-3; clone_size: .; j_call: TRBJ1-2; cdr3_aa: AARDRSYGYT
v_call: TRBV19; clone_size: .; j_call: TRBJ2-1; cdr3_aa: ASSIFSGREYHNEQF
v_call: TRBV28; clone_size: .; j_call: TRBJ2-1; cdr3_aa: ASSMMGAPNNEQF
v_call: TRBV4-3; clone_size: .; j_call: TRBJ1-2; cdr3_aa: ASSQDSGGTAVYGYT
v_call: TRBV11-2; clone_size: .; j_call: TRBJ2-3; cdr3_aa: ASSSRAGGRSTDTQY
v_call: TRBV5-1; clone_size: .; j_call: TRBJ1-1; cdr3_aa: ASSAWTGETEAF
v_call: TRBV7-2; clone_size: few; j_call: TRBJ1-2; cdr3_aa: ASSLDRGYGYT
v_call: TRBV10-3; clone_size: .; j_call: TRBJ1-4; cdr3_aa: AIRDRENEKLF
v_call: TRBV20-1; clone_size: .; j_call: TRBJ2-7; cdr3_aa: SASLLAGALGY
v_call: TRBV28; clone_size: .; j_call: TRBJ2-2; cdr3_aa: ASSLVTSGRMVAAKELF
v_call: TRBV5-6; clone_size: .; j_call: TRBJ1-2; cdr3_aa: ASSERTGARYGYT
v_call: TRBV6-4; clone_size: .; j_call: TRBJ1-5; cdr3_aa: ASSPTWGQDQPQH
v_call: TRBV5-1; clone_size: .; j_call: TRBJ1-2; cdr3_aa: ASSRESTGDYGYT
v_call: TRBV27; clone_size: .; j_call: TRBJ1-3; cdr3_aa: ASSSPGSGNTIY
v_call: TRBV5-6; clone_size: few; j_call: TRBJ1-2; cdr3_aa: ASSYRRTGYT
v_call: TRBV28; clone_size: .; j_call: TRBJ2-2; cdr3_aa: ASRIQGWTGELF
v_call: TRBV5-1; clone_size: .; j_call: TRBJ1-6; cdr3_aa: ASSLGTGQDSPLH
v_call: TRBV7-2; clone_size: .; j_call: TRBJ1-2; cdr3_aa: ASSLDRGNYGYT
v_call: TRBV14; clone_size: .; j_call: TRBJ1-5; cdr3_aa: ASSQDINQPQH
v_call: TRBV4-3; clone_size: few; j_call: TRBJ2-5; cdr3_aa: ASSQQRGGQETQY
v_call: TRBV11-3; clone_size: .; j_call: TRBJ2-2; cdr3_aa: ASSSYTGELF